The 26 T cell receptor beta chains below were found in one sample sequenced in a study of cytomegalovirus exposure and HLA in healthy donors. 60 Vbeta and 13 Jbeta primers were used in PCR. TCRdb keeps only in-frame clones here, not all; method: immunoSEQ multiplex PCR. The table lists about 150,000 clones, 82% of them singletons. Sequencing was performed on PBMCs. These receptors originate from a woman in her forties or fifties in good health and CMV-seropositive.

In its sample, this clone was seen a few times. The chain joins TRBV2 to TRBJ2-1, with D tentatively TRBD2 (5 bases). The CDR3 is 15 residues long. Looked up from germline, CDR1 is SNHLY and CDR2 is FYNNEI. Trimming left V 6 bases short and J 5 bases short, with 17 bases between. The DNA of the CDR3 is TGTGCCAGCAGGGAACTGACGGGAAACAACAATGAGCAGTTCTTC. It codes for CASRELTGNNNEQFF.

V gene TRBV2 combines with J gene TRBJ1-2; D is possibly TRBD1 (5 bases). Trimming cost V 5 bases and J 7 bases, with 14 bases left between them. The CDR3 loop spans 13 amino acids. Germline loops: CDR1 SNHLY, CDR2 FYNNEI. The CDR3 reads CASSPGRGSGYTF. The CDR3, as DNA: TGTGCCAGCAGTCCCGGGCGGGGGTCTGGCTACACCTTC.

This sequence joins TRBV7-9 and TRBJ2-4; 7 bases align to TRBD2. The length of the CDR3 is 12 residues. The V and J ends lost 3 bases and 11 bases, in that order; junction bases with no gene match: 4. Germline values: CDR1 SEHNR, CDR2 FQNEAQ (reference sequence). The CDR3 sequence is CASSFVGGVQYF. The CDR3 coding sequence is TGTGCCAGCAGCTTCGTGGGGGGGGTTCAGTACTTC.

This sequence joins TRBV25-1 and TRBJ2-5; TRBD1 aligns across 9 bases. V was pared by 6 bases and J by 5 bases, with 7 bases of the junction left unmatched. The CDR3 extends over 14 amino acids. Germline CDR1 and CDR2: MGHDK and SYGVNS. The CDR3 sequence: CASSSGQGRETQYF. The CDR3, as DNA: TGTGCCAGCAGCTCGGGACAGGGTCGGGAGACCCAGTACTTC. The complete variable domain, with remaining parts taken from reference TRBV25-1 and TRBJ2-5, reads EADIYQTPRYLVIGTGKKITLECSQTMGHDKMYWYQQDPGMELHLIHYSYGVNSTEKGDLSSESTVSRIRTEHFPLTLESARPSHTSQYLCASSSGQGRETQYFGPGTRLLVL.

This sequence joins TRBV6-6 and TRBJ2-2, with a weak D call TRBD2 (5 bases). The CDR3 consists of 16 residues. Germline V gene sequence: CDR1 MNHNY, CDR2 SVGAGI (reference sequence). V dropped 1 base and J dropped 2 bases, with 11 bases sitting between them. The CDR3 loop is CASSYLWLANTGELFF. CDR3 nucleotides: TGTGCCAGCAGTTACTTATGGCTAGCTAACACCGGGGAGCTGTTTTTT.

The chain links TRBV6-1 to TRBJ1-4, with TRBD1 identical over 10 bases. This CDR3 region has 14 residues. After removal of 4 bases from V and 6 bases from J, the junction contained 2 bases not matched to a gene. From germline, CDR1 is MNHNS and CDR2 SASEGT. CDR3 coding DNA: TGTGCCAGCAGTGGGGGACAGGGGTATGAAAAACTGTTTTTT. Amino acids: CASSGGQGYEKLFF.

J is TRBJ1-1 and V is TRBV6-5, with a weak D call TRBD1 (6 bases). V lost 0 bases, J lost 3 bases, and 14 bases lay in between. This CDR3 is 16 amino acids long. The V gene's germline CDR1 is MNHEY and CDR2 SVGAGI. CDR3 sequence reads: CASSYSTGRTYTEAFF. The DNA for the CDR3 is TGTGCCAGCAGTTACTCGACAGGCCGAACCTACACTGAAGCTTTCTTT.

This clone was counted once. The chain has TRBV2 and TRBJ2-3, with a tentative D call TRBD2 (7 bases). The CDR3 length is 16 residues. The germline gives CDR1 SNHLY, CDR2 FYNNEI. V lost 4 bases, J lost 2 bases, and 16 bases lay in between. The CDR3 nucleotides read TGTGCCAGCAGTGCTTCGGCGGGGGCCGTCACAGATACGCAGTATTTT. It codes for CASSASAGAVTDTQYF.

This chain joins TRBV5-1 and TRBJ1-2; D is possibly TRBD1 (6 bases). V lost 4 bases and J 4 bases, leaving 17 bases between the germline ends. CDR3 length: 15 amino acids. The germline CDR1 and CDR2 sequences are SGHRS and YFSETQ. CDR3 in amino acids: CASSPGGGARYGYTF. Here the CDR3 DNA reads TGCGCCAGCAGCCCGGGTGGGGGGGCCCGCTATGGCTACACCTTC.

The chain couples TRBV28 to TRBJ1-5; 8 bases line up with TRBD1. The CDR3 covers 18 residues. Looked up from germline, CDR1 is MDHEN and CDR2 is SYDVKM. V lost 8 bases, J lost 2 bases, and 17 bases stayed unmatched. In DNA, the CDR3 is TGTGCCAGCCTACACCCACGACAGGGGAAGAGGGGCAATCAGCCCCAGCATTTT. Protein: CASLHPRQGKRGNQPQHF.

The chain is built from TRBV11-2 and TRBJ2-2; D might be TRBD2 (5 bases). V was shortened by 7 bases and J by 4 bases, with 19 bases between the two germline ends. Germline V gene lookup returns CDR1 SGHAT and CDR2 FQNNGV. This CDR3 is 16 amino acids long. CDR3 residues: CASTSQSGMGTGELFF. The CDR3 nucleotides are TGTGCCAGCACCTCCCAGTCCGGGATGGGCACCGGGGAGCTGTTTTTT.

This sequence joins TRBV7-9 and TRBJ2-1; the D gene is possibly TRBD1 (6 bases). Trimming removed 4 bases from V and 5 bases from J, with 15 bases in between. The CDR3 sequence is 15 residues long. In germline, CDR1 is SEHNR, CDR2 FQNEAQ (reference sequence). CDR3 sequence: CASSSQGKPNNEQFF. The CDR3, as DNA: TGTGCCAGCAGCTCACAGGGTAAACCCAACAATGAGCAGTTCTTC.

CDR3 amino acids: CAWSVRGALGYTF. The CDR3 DNA reads as TGTGCCTGGAGTGTACGGGGGGCGCTGGGCTACACCTTC. The chain employs TRBV30 and TRBJ1-2, with D maybe TRBD1 (6 bases). The germline CDR1 and CDR2 sequences are GTSNPN and SVGIG (reference sequence). This CDR3 is built from 13 residues. Trimming took off 0 bases at V and 8 bases at J, with 13 bases between the two ends.

Concerning this clone: One end of the junction fails to match germline, which may point to a read error. The V gene is TRBV27, the J gene TRBJ2-7; 8 positions match TRBD2. This CDR3 spans 14 amino acids. Germline loops: CDR1 MNHEY, CDR2 SMNVEV (reference sequence). CDR3 in DNA: TGTGCCGGCAGTTACGGGGGGGCCACCTACGAGCAGTACTTC. Its translation: CAGSYGGATYEQYF.

The chain is built from TRBV6-5 and TRBJ1-6; the match to TRBD1 covers 7 bases. The CDR3 loop spans 15 amino acids. Germline V gene data show CDR1 as MNHEY and CDR2 as SVGAGI. Germline trimming cut 6 bases from V and 9 bases from J; bases unmatched to any gene: 11. The CDR3 spells CASSPKWTGPSPLHF. The CDR3 bases are TGTGCCAGCAGCCCAAAATGGACAGGTCCTTCACCCCTCCACTTT.

The chain recombines TRBV30 with TRBJ1-1; TRBD1 matches 10 bases. CDR1 GTSNPN and CDR2 SVGIG come from the germline V gene (reference sequence). Unmatched junction bases numbered 8, after V lost 3 bases and J lost 4 bases. The CDR3 covers 15 residues. The CDR3 coding sequence is TGTGCCTGGAGACCTGCAAGGACAGGGGGCACTGAAGCTTTCTTT. It codes for CAWRPARTGGTEAFF.

This rearrangement joins TRBV6-1 to TRBJ1-1; D is ambiguous. The V end was cut by 10 bases, the J end by 1 base, with 13 bases between. This CDR3 has 13 residues. From germline, CDR1 is MNHNS and CDR2 SASEGT. CDR3 region: CAINFRGNTEAFF. In DNA form, the CDR3 reads TGTGCCATCAATTTTCGGGGGAACACTGAAGCTTTCTTT.

The chain uses TRBV2 and TRBJ1-2; TRBD1 might be the D (5 bases). The CDR3 is made up of 14 amino acids. Germline CDR1 and CDR2: SNHLY and FYNNEI. The V and J ends lost 7 bases and 0 bases respectively, with 12 bases between them. The CDR3 region has the DNA TGTGCCAGCACCAACTCGGGGGCTAACTATGGCTACACCTTC. The encoded protein is CASTNSGANYGYTF.

The chain recombines TRBV6-6 with TRBJ2-4, with 11 bases lining up with TRBD2. The germline gives CDR1 MNHNY, CDR2 SVGAGI (reference sequence). V shed 7 bases, J shed 12 bases, and the junction held 8 bases outside the gene matches. The CDR3 extends over 13 amino acids. In nucleotides, the CDR3 is TGTGCCAGCATTAGCGGGGGGGCTGGGGGTCAGTACTTC. Encoded protein: CASISGGAGGQYF.

This chain connects TRBV7-3 to TRBJ2-2; no firm D call. CDR1 is SGHTA, CDR2 FQGTGA, per germline. V was clipped by 2 bases and J by 7 bases, with 8 bases between them. This CDR3 is built from 13 residues. The CDR3 here is CASSLSTRGELFF. For the CDR3, the DNA is TGTGCCAGCAGCTTATCTACCCGCGGGGAGCTGTTTTTT.

The genes are TRBV9 and TRBJ1-1; D is unresolved. The CDR3 loop spans 14 amino acids. The V and J ends lost 0 bases and 6 bases respectively, with 12 bases between them. Germline V lookup: CDR1 SGDLS, CDR2 YYNGEE. CDR3 in DNA: TGTGCCAGCAGCGTAGGATCCCAAGCCGCTGAAGCTTTCTTT. Its protein is CASSVGSQAAEAFF.

This chain joins TRBV5-4 and TRBJ1-1, with D perhaps TRBD1 (6 bases). CDR1 is SGHNT, CDR2 YYREEE, per germline (reference sequence). V gave up 4 bases and J gave up 1 base, with 11 bases separating them. This CDR3 comprises 14 residues. CDR3 loop: CASSPRGGNTEAFF. CDR3 coding DNA: TGTGCCAGCAGCCCAAGGGGGGGGAACACTGAAGCTTTCTTT.

This rearrangement joins TRBV6-5 to TRBJ2-5; maybe TRBD1 (6 bases). Looked up from germline, CDR1 is MNHEY and CDR2 is SVGAGI. Deletions cut 5 bases from V and 3 bases from J, with 10 bases between. There are 13 residues in the CDR3. The CDR3 reads CASSTGIKETQYF. The CDR3 DNA is TGTGCCAGCAGTACAGGGATAAAAGAGACCCAGTACTTC.

The chain joins TRBV20-1 to TRBJ1-2, with unresolved D. CDR1 and CDR2 (germline): DFQATT, SNEGSKA (reference sequence). V was shortened by 3 bases and J by 6 bases, with 5 bases between the two germline ends. The CDR3 has 10 residues. The CDR3 DNA reads as TGCAGTGCTAGTGCGGATGGCTACACCTTC. Translation gives CSASADGYTF.

The J gene is TRBJ1-1, the V gene TRBV5-1; no definite D call. Germline assignment: CDR1 SGHRS and CDR2 YFSETQ. The V and J ends lost 0 bases and 10 bases respectively, with 10 bases between them. The CDR3 length is 12 residues. In DNA, the CDR3 is TGCGCCAGCAGCTTGGAGGACGGGAGAGCTTTCTTT. Protein: CASSLEDGRAFF.

The chain links TRBV7-2 to TRBJ2-6, with 7 positions matching TRBD1. Germline-derived CDR1 and CDR2 are SGHTA and FQGNSA. With V trimmed by 5 bases and J by 2 bases, 3 bases remained unmatched. The CDR3 spans 15 residues. Here the CDR3 reads CASSRDRAGANVLTF. CDR3 nucleotides: TGTGCCAGCAGCCGTGACAGGGCTGGGGCCAACGTCCTGACTTTC. The full variable domain, rest sourced from reference TRBV7-2 and TRBJ2-6, is GAGVSQSPSNKVTEKGKDVELRCDPISGHTALYWYRQSLGQGLEFLIYFQGNSAPDKSGLPSDRFSAERTGGSVSTLTIQRTQQEDSAVYLCASSRDRAGANVLTFGAGSRLTVL.